A single sample gave rise to the 13 T cell receptor beta chains below, sequenced in a study of CD8 T cells in ankylosing spondylitis. MiXCR, applied by TCRdb to the 5' RACE reads, yields one record per CDR3 protein. The sample holds around 230,000 distinct CDR3 sequences, roughly 8.6% seen once. The sequenced sample consisted of blood, either unsorted or a sorted T cell fraction (not recorded which). The receptors were gathered from a male donor with ankylosing spondylitis or in good health (not recorded which).

This clonotype came up many times. Relative to the germline gene, one junction end is altered; a read error may explain this. The rearrangement joins TRBV5-1 to TRBJ2-5; 12 bases align to TRBD2. CDR1 is SGHRS and CDR2 is YFSETQ in the germline V gene. This CDR3 comprises 16 residues. The CDR3 nucleotides read TGCGCCAGCAGCGTCGGACTAGCGGGGAACAGGGAGACCCAGTGCTTC. This codes for CASSVGLAGNRETQCF.

This clonotype has just a few counts. The chain employs TRBV6-5 and TRBJ1-6; D remains ambiguous. The germline CDR1 and CDR2 sequences are MNHEY and SVGAGI. The CDR3 covers 15 residues. The V end was cut by 7 bases, the J end by 8 bases, with 18 bases between. CDR3 amino acids: CASIRDGPPYSPLHF. The DNA for the CDR3 is TGTGCCAGCATTAGGGATGGTCCCCCCTATTCACCCCTCCACTTT.

This clonotype was seen repeatedly, ten times or more. J is TRBJ1-1 and V is TRBV5-6; 12 bases are a match to TRBD1. CDR3 size: 16 residues. V lost 5 bases, J lost 1 base, and 6 bases stayed unmatched. The germline V gene encodes CDR1 SGHDT and CDR2 YYEEEE. The chain's CDR3 is CASSGDRGRSNTEAFF. The CDR3 bases are TGTGCCAGCAGTGGGGACAGGGGGCGGTCGAACACTGAAGCTTTCTTT.

At least ten counts were recorded for this clonotype. This chain links TRBV11-1 with TRBJ1-6; the D is unclear. With 1 base removed from V and 0 bases from J, the gap between germline ends came to 13 bases. Germline CDR1 is SGHAT and CDR2 is FQDESV (reference sequence). This CDR3 is 18 amino acids long. The DNA of the CDR3 is TGTGCCAGCAGCTTAGTCGGGAAACCGAGCTCCTATAATTCACCCCTCCACTTT. Translation: CASSLVGKPSSYNSPLHF.

At least ten counts were recorded for this clonotype. The J gene is TRBJ2-3, the V gene TRBV6-2 or TRBV6-3, with D unresolved. The CDR3 covers 14 residues. In germline, CDR1 is MNHEY, CDR2 SVGEGT. Trimming removed 10 bases at V and 1 base at J, with 15 bases between. The CDR3 region is CAISRPARTDTQYF. The CDR3 DNA sequence: TGTGCCATTTCCCGTCCGGCACGCACAGATACGCAGTATTTT.

The chain carries TRBV23-1 and TRBJ2-3; D unresolved. TRBV23-1 falls under the ORF class, with uncertain function. There are 16 residues in the CDR3. V dropped 0 bases and J dropped 4 bases, with 14 bases sitting between them. CDR3 loop: CASSQSKGKEADTQYF. The CDR3 DNA follows: TGCGCCAGCAGTCAATCGAAAGGCAAAGAGGCAGATACGCAGTATTTT.

The table lists this clonotype with a few counts. The V gene is TRBV12-3 or TRBV12-4, the J gene TRBJ1-6; 8 nucleotides match TRBD1. The CDR3 is 15 amino acids. V shed 5 bases and J 4 bases; nucleotides not matched to a gene: 4. The CDR3 region is CASSRGTGYNSPLHF. CDR3 DNA: TGTGCCAGCAGTCGCGGGACAGGATATAATTCACCCCTCCACTTT.

The V and J genes are TRBV11-2 and TRBJ2-7; D gene uncertain. Germline values: CDR1 SGHAT, CDR2 FQNNGV. Trimming left V 4 bases short and J 2 bases short, with 18 bases between. The CDR3 totals 16 residues. The CDR3 reads CASSSVWPELTYEQYF. For the CDR3, the DNA is TGTGCCAGCAGCTCCGTTTGGCCTGAGCTAACCTACGAGCAGTACTTC. Together with reference TRBV11-2 and TRBJ2-7, the CDR3 gives the full variable domain: EAGVAQSPRYKIIEKRQSVAFWCNPISGHATLYWYQQILGQGPKLLIQFQNNGVVDDSQLPKDRFSAERLKGVDSTLKIQPAKLEDSAVYLCASSSVWPELTYEQYFGPGTRLTVT.

This clonotype showed up many times. This rearrangement joins TRBV4-2 to TRBJ2-7; no reliable D call. Trimming stripped 4 bases from V and 1 base from J, with 8 bases between. Germline CDR1 LGHNA, CDR2 YNFKEQ. There are 13 residues in the CDR3. CDR3 DNA sequence: TGTGCCAGCAGCCCAGCCTATTCCTACGAGCAGTACTTC. Protein product: CASSPAYSYEQYF.

The chain is built from TRBV5-1 and TRBJ2-5, with D perhaps matching TRBD2 (6 bases). Trimming cost V 4 bases and J 2 bases, with 12 bases left between them. The CDR3 is 14 amino acids. Germline CDR1 and CDR2: SGHRS and YFSETQ. CDR3 in DNA: TGCGCCAGCAGCCCCAGACTAGGTCAAGAGACCCAGTACTTC. It yields the protein CASSPRLGQETQYF. The variable domain in full, completed from reference TRBV5-1 and TRBJ2-5, reads KAGVTQTPRYLIKTRGQQVTLSCSPISGHRSVSWYQQTPGQGLQFLFEYFSETQRNKGNFPGRFSGRQFSNSRSEMNVSTLELGDSALYLCASSPRLGQETQYFGPGTRLLVL.

The chain carries TRBV7-9 and TRBJ2-7, with D unresolved. Trimming cost V 1 base and J 6 bases, with 7 bases left between them. In germline, CDR1 is SEHNR, CDR2 FQNEAQ (reference sequence). The CDR3 has 12 amino acids. CDR3 nucleotides: TGTGCCAGCAGCTTAGTGGCCCCCGAGCAGTACTTC. Residues: CASSLVAPEQYF. The full variable domain, its missing parts supplied by reference TRBV7-9 and TRBJ2-7, is DTGVSQNPRHKITKRGQNVTFRCDPISEHNRLYWYRQTLGQGPEFLTYFQNEAQLEKSRLLSDRFSAERPKGSFSTLEIQRTEQGDSAMYLCASSLVAPEQYFGPGTRLTVT.

A few counts support this clonotype. The rearrangement links TRBV27 to TRBJ2-1, with TRBD1 identical over 9 bases. This CDR3 is 15 amino acids long. V gave up 3 bases and J gave up 5 bases; unmatched junction bases: 5. CDR1 and CDR2 from the germline V gene are MNHEY and SMNVEV (reference sequence). DNA for the CDR3: TGTGCCAGCAGTTTTGGGACAGGGATCAACAATGAGCAGTTCTTC. It translates to CASSFGTGINNEQFF.

The table lists this clonotype with many counts. It is likely a read error, because the conserved phenylalanine at the end of the CDR3 is missing. No DNA is shown, since the ends of the CDR3 on it are uncertain; the CDR3 is the one TCRdb lists. The rearrangement uses TRBV29-1 and TRBJ1-2; no check of the table's D call, TRBD1, against the DNA was made. The CDR3 region is 9 residues in length, termini included. Germline loops: CDR1 SQVTM, CDR2 ANQGSEA. The chain's CDR3 is CSVGRDHRL.